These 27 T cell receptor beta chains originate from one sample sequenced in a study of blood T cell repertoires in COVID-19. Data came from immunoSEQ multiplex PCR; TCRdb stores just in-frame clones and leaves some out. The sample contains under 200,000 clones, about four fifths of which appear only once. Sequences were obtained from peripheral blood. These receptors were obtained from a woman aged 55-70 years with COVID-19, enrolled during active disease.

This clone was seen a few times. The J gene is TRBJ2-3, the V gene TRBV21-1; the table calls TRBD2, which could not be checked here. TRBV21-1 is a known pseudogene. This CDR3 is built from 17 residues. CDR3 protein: CASSQTSRRSGGHTQYF. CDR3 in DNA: TGTGCCAGCAGCCAAACGTCTCGCAGAAGCGGGGGCCATACGCAGTATTTT.

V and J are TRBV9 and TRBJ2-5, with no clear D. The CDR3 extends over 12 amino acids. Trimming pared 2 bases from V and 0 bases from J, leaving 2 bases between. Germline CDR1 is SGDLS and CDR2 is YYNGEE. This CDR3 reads CASSVNQETQYF. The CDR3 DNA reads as TGTGCCAGCAGCGTCAACCAAGAGACCCAGTACTTC.

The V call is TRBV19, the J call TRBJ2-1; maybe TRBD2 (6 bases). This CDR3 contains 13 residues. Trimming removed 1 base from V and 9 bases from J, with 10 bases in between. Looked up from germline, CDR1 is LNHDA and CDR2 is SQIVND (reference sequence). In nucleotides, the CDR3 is TGTGCCAGTAGTATAGCCCGGGGAGGTGAGCAGTTCTTC. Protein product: CASSIARGGEQFF.

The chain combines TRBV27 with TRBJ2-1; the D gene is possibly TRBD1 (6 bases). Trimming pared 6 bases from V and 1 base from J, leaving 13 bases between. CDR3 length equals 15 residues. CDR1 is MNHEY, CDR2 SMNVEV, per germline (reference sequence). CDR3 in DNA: TGTGCCAGCAGGATCCGGGACAAATCCTACAATGAGCAGTTCTTC. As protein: CASRIRDKSYNEQFF.

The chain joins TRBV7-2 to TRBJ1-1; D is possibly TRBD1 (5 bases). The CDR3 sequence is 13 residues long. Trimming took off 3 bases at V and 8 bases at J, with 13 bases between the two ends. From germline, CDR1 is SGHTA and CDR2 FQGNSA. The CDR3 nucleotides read TGTGCCAGCAGCTTCAACTCCGGGGGAGAAGCTTTCTTT. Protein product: CASSFNSGGEAFF. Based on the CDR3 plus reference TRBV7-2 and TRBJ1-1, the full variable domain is GAGVSQSPSNKVTEKGKDVELRCDPISGHTALYWYRQSLGQGLEFLIYFQGNSAPDKSGLPSDRFSAERTGGSVSTLTIQRTQQEDSAVYLCASSFNSGGEAFFGQGTRLTVV.

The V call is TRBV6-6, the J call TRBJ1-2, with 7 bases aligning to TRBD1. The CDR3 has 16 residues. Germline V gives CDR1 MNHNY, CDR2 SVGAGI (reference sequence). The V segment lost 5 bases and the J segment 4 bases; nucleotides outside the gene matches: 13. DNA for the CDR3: TGTGCCAGCAGTCGAGAGGGACAGAGATTCCCCTATGGCTACACCTTC. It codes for CASSREGQRFPYGYTF.

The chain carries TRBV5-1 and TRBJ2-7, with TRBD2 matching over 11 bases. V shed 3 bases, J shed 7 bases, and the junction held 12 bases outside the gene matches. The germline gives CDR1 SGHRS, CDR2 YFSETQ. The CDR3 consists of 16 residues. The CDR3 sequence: CASSWVAGGRPREQYF. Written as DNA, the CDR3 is TGCGCCAGCAGCTGGGTAGCGGGAGGGCGGCCGAGAGAGCAGTACTTC.

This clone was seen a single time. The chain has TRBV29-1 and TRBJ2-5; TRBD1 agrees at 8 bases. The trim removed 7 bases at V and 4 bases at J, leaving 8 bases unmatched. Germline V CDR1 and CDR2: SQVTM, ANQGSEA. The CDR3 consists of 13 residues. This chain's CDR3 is CSGTGKGGETQYF. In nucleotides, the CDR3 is TGCAGCGGGACAGGGAAGGGGGGAGAGACCCAGTACTTC.

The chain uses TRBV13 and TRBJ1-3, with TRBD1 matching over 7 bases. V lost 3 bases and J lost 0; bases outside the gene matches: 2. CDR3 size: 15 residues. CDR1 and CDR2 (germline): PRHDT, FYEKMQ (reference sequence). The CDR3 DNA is TGTGCCAGCAGCTTGGGACAGACCTCTGGAAACACCATATATTTT. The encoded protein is CASSLGQTSGNTIYF.

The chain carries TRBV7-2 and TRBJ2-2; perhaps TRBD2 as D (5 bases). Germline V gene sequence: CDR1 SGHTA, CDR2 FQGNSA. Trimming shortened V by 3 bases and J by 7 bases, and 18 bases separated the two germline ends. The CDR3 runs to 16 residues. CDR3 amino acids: CASSFLGSSRGGELFF. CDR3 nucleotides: TGTGCCAGCAGCTTCCTGGGGTCCTCCCGGGGCGGGGAGCTGTTTTTT.

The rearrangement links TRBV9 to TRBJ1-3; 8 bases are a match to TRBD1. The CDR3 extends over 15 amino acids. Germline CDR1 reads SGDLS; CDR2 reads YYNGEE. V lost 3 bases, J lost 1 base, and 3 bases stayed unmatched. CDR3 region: CASSGTGWSGNTIYF. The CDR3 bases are TGTGCCAGCAGCGGGACAGGGTGGTCTGGAAACACCATATATTTT.

This CDR3 reads CATSTGTSAYEQYF. The CDR3 bases are TGTGCCACCAGCACCGGGACATCCGCCTACGAGCAGTACTTC. V gene TRBV15 combines with J gene TRBJ2-7; TRBD1 is a possible D gene (6 bases). CDR3 length: 14 amino acids. Germline V gene lookup returns CDR1 LNHNV and CDR2 YYDKDF (reference sequence). V shed 4 bases and J shed 2 bases, with 12 bases lying between them.

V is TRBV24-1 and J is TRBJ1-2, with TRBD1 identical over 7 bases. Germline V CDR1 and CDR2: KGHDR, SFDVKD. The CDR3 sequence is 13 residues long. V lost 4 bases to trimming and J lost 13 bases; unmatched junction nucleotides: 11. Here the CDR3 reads CATSERSGGAITF. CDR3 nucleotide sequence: TGTGCCACCAGTGAACGATCAGGGGGTGCGATCACCTTC.

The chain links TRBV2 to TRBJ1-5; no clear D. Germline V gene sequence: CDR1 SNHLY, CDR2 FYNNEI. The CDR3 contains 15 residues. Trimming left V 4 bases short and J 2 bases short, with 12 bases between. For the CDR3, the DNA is TGTGCCAGCAGTGCCAACGGAGGGCGCAATCAGCCCCAGCATTTT. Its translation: CASSANGGRNQPQHF.

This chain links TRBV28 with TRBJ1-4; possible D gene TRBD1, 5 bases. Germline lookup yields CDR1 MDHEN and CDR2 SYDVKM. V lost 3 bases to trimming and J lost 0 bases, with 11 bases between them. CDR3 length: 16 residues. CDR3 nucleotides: TGTGCCAGCAGTTTGCCTTCGGGGGCAACTAATGAAAAACTGTTTTTT. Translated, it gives CASSLPSGATNEKLFF.

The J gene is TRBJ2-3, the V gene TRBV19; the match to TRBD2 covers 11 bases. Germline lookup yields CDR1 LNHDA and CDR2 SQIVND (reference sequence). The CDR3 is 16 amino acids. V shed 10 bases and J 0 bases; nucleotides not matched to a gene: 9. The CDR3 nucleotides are TGTGCCACGGGTCTAGCGGGAGGCGTTAGCACAGATACGCAGTATTTT. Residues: CATGLAGGVSTDTQYF.

CDR3 protein: CAWRADGPNSPLHF. The CDR3 bases are TGTGCCTGGAGAGCGGACGGACCAAATTCACCCCTCCACTTT. The chain combines TRBV30 with TRBJ1-6; D uncertain. The CDR3 is made up of 14 amino acids. Trimming took off 3 bases at V and 7 bases at J, with 13 bases between the two ends. Germline loops: CDR1 GTSNPN, CDR2 SVGIG (reference sequence).

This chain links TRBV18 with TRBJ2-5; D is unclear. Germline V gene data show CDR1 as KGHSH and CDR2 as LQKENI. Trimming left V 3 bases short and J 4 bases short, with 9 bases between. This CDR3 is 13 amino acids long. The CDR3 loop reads CASSPAVTETQYF. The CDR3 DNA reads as TGTGCCAGCTCACCGGCAGTTACAGAGACCCAGTACTTC.

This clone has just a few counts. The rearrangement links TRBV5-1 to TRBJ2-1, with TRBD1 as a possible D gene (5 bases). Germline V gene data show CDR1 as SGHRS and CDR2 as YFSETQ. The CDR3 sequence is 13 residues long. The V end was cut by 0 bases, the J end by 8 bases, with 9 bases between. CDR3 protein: CASSLELGHEQFF. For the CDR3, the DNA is TGCGCCAGCAGCTTGGAATTGGGGCATGAGCAGTTCTTC.

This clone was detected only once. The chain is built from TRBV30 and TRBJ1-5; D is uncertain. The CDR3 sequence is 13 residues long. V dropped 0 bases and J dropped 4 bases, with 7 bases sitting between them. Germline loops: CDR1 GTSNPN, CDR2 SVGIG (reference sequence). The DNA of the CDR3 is TGTGCCTGGAGTGTACCAGAAAATCAGCCCCAGCATTTT. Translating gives CAWSVPENQPQHF.

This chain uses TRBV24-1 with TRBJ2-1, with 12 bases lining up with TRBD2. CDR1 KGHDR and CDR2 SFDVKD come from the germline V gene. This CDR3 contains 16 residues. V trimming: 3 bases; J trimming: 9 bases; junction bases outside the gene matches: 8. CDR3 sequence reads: CATSDISSGGAFEQFF. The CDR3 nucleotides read TGTGCCACCAGTGATATCTCTAGCGGGGGGGCCTTTGAGCAGTTCTTC.

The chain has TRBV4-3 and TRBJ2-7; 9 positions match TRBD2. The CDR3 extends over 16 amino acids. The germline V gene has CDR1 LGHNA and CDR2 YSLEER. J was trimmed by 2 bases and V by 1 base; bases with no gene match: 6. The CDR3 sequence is CASSQGAGTSPYEQYF. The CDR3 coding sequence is TGCGCCAGCAGCCAAGGCGCCGGGACTAGCCCCTACGAGCAGTACTTC.

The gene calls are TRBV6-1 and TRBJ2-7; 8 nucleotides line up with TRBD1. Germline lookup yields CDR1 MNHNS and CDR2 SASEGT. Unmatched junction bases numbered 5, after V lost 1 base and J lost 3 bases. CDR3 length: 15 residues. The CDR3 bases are TGTGCCAGCAGTGAAGAATGGACAGGGTTCTACGAGCAGTACGTC. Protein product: CASSEEWTGFYEQYV.

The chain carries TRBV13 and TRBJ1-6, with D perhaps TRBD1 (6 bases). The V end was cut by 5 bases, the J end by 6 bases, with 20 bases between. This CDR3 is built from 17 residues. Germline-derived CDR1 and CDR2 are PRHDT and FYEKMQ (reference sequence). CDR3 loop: CASSIRSGGAGNSPLHF. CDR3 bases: TGTGCCAGCAGCATTAGGTCGGGGGGCGCCGGTAATTCACCCCTCCACTTT.

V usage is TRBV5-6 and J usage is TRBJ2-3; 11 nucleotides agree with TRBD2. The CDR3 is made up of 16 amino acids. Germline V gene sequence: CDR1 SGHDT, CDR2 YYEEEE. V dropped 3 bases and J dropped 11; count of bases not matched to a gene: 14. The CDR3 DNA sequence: TGTGCCAGCAGCTCTCCGGGACTAGCGGATGAGGGAGAGCAGTATTTT. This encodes CASSSPGLADEGEQYF.

The CDR3 DNA sequence: TGTGCCAGCTCACGACGACAGGACCCGCAAGAGACCCAGTACTTC. It is translated as CASSRRQDPQETQYF. The rearrangement links TRBV18 to TRBJ2-5; the D gene is possibly TRBD1 (6 bases). The germline V gene encodes CDR1 KGHSH and CDR2 LQKENI. The CDR3 runs to 15 residues. Trimming took off 4 bases at V and 2 bases at J, with 14 bases between the two ends.

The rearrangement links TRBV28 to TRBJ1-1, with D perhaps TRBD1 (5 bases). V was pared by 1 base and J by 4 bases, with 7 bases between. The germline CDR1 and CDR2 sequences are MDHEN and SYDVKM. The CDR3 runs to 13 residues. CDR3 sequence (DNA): TGTGCCAGCAGTTTATTTAGGGGCACTGAAGCTTTCTTT. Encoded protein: CASSLFRGTEAFF. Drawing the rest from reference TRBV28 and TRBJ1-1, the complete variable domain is DVKVTQSSRYLVKRTGEKVFLECVQDMDHENMFWYRQDPGLGLRLIYFSYDVKMKEKGDIPEGYSVSREKKERFSLILESASTNQTSMYLCASSLFRGTEAFFGQGTRLTVV.